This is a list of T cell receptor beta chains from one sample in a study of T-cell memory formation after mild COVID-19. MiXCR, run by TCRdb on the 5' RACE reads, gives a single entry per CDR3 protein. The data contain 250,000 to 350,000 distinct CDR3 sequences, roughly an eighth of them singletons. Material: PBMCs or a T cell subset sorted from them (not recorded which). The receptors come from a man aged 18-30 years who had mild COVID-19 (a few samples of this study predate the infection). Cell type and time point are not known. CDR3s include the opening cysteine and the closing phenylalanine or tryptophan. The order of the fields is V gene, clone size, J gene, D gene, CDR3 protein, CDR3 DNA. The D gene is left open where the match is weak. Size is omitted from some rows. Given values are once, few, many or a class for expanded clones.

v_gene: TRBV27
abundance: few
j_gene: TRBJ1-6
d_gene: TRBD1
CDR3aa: CASSQELGGKVSPLHF
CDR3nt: TGTGCCAGCAGTCAGGAGTTAGGGGGCAAAGTTTCACCCCTCCACTTT

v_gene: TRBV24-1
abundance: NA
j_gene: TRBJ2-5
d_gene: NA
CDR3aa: CATSHQETQYF
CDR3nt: TGTGCCACCAGCCATCAAGAGACCCAGTACTTC

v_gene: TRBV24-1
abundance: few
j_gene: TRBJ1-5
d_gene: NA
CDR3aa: CATSQANSNQPQHF
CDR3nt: TGTGCCACCAGTCAAGCTAATAGCAATCAGCCCCAGCATTTT

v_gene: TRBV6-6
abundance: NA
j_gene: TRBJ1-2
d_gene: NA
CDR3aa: CAGGPDGYTF
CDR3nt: TGTGCCGGCGGACCCGATGGCTACACCTTC

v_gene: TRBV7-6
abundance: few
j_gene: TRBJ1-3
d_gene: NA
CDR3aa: CASSLDHSGNTIYF
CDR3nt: TGTGCCAGCAGCTTAGACCACTCTGGAAACACCATATATTTT

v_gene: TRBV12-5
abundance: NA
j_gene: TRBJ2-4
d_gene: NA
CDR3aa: CASGLVQAQLAKNIQYF
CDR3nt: TGTGCTAGTGGTTTGGTACAGGCGCAGCTGGCCAAAAACATTCAGTACTTC

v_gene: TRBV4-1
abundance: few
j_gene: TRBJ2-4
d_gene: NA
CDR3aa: CASSQGQGMKNIQYF
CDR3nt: TGCGCCAGCAGCCAAGGTCAGGGAATGAAAAACATTCAGTACTTC

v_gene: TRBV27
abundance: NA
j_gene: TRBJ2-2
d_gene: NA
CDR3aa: CASSPSWAQAGELFF
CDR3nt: TGTGCCAGCAGTCCCTCATGGGCACAGGCCGGGGAGCTGTTTTTT

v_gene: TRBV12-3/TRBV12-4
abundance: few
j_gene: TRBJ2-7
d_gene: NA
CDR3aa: CASRRPGYEQYF
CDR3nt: TGTGCCAGCAGGCGACCGGGCTACGAGCAGTACTTC

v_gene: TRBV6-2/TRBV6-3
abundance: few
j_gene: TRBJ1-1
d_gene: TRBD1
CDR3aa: CASRLTGDTEAFF
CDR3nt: TGTGCCAGCAGACTGACAGGGGACACTGAAGCTTTCTTT

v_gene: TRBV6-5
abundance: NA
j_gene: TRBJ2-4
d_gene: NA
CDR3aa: CASRQGRRLF
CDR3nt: TGTGCCAGCCGCCAGGGACGGCGCCTCTTC

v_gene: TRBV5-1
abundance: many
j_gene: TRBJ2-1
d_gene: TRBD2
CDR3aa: CASSAIPRGAYNEQFF
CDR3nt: TGCGCCAGCAGCGCCATCCCGCGGGGGGCCTACAATGAGCAGTTCTTC

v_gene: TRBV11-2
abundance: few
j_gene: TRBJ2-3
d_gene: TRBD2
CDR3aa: CASSLRAGITDTQYF
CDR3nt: TGTGCCAGCAGCTTAAGAGCGGGAATCACAGATACGCAGTATTTT

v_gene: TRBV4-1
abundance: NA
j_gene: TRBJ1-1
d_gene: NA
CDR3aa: CASSLRRGQNTEAFF
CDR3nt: TGCGCCAGCAGCCTTCGCAGGGGACAGAACACTGAAGCTTTCTTT

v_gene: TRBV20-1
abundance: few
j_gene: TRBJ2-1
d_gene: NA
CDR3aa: CSASPELVGSYNEQFF
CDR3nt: TGCAGTGCTAGTCCCGAGCTAGTTGGATCCTACAATGAGCAGTTCTTC

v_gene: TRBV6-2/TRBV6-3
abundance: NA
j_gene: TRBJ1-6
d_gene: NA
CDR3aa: CASSLRELISPLHF
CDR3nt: TGTGCCAGCAGTTTGCGGGAGCTTATTTCACCCCTCCACTTT

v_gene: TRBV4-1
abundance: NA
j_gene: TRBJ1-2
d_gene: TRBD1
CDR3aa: CASSGSMTGDLLGYTF
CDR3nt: TGCGCCAGCAGCGGTTCCATGACAGGGGATCTCCTTGGCTACACCTTC

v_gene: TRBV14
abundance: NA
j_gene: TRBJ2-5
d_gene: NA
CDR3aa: CASSQNRETQYF
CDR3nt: TGTGCCAGCAGCCAAAATAGGGAGACCCAGTACTTC

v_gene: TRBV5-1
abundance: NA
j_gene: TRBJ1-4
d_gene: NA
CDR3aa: CASSRLWGDNEKLFF
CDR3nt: TGCGCCAGCAGCCGTCTATGGGGAGATAATGAAAAACTGTTTTTT

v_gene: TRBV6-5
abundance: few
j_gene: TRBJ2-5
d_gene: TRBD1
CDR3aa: CASSIRDREWETQYF
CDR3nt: TGTGCCAGCAGTATCCGGGACAGGGAGTGGGAGACCCAGTACTTC

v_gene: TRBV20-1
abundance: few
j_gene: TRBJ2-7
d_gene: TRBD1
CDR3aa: CSARLGTGGVRSYEQYF
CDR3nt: TGCAGTGCTAGACTCGGGACAGGGGGTGTTAGGTCCTACGAGCAGTACTTC

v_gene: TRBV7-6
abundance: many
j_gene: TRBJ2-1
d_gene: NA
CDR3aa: CASSLTAGEQFF
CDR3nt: TGTGCCAGCAGCTTGACTGCCGGTGAGCAGTTCTTC

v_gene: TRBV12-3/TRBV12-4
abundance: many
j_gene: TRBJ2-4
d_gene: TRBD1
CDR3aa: CASSYPGQVKNIQYF
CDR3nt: TGTGCCAGCAGTTACCCCGGACAGGTCAAAAACATTCAGTACTTC

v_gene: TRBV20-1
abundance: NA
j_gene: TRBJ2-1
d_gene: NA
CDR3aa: CSPFWRTHNEQFF
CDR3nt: TGCAGTCCCTTTTGGCGGACCCACAATGAGCAGTTCTTC

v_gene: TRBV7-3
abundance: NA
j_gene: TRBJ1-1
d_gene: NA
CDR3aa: CASSSGLWNTEAFF
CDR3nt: TGTGCCAGCAGCTCGGGACTGTGGAACACTGAAGCTTTCTTT

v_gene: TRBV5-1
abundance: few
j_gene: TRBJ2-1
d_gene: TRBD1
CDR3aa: CASTNRSRDRGLNEQFF
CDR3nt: TGCGCCAGCACAAACCGATCCCGGGACAGGGGGTTGAATGAGCAGTTCTTC

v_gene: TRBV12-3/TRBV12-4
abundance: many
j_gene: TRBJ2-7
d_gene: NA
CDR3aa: CASSFLRGNYEQYF
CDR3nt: TGTGCCAGCAGTTTCCTGCGGGGAAACTACGAGCAGTACTTC

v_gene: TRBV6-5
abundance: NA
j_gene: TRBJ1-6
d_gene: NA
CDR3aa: CASSYSSVGAPNSPLHF
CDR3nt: TGTGCCAGCAGTTACTCGAGTGTGGGAGCCCCAAATTCACCCCTCCACTTT

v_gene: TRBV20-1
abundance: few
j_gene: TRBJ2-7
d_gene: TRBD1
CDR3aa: CSAILWTGNYEQYF
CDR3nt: TGCAGTGCTATCTTGTGGACAGGGAACTACGAGCAGTACTTC

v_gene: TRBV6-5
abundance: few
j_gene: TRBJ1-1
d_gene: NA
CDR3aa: CASSSQGIEAFF
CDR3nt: TGTGCCAGCAGTTCCCAGGGCATTGAAGCTTTCTTT

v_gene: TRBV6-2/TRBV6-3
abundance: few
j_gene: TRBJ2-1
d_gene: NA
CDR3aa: CASSYWTAYEQFF
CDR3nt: TGTGCCAGCAGTTACTGGACAGCCTATGAGCAGTTCTTC

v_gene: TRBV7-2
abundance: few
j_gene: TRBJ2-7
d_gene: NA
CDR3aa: CASSLAHSSYEQYF
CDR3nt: TGTGCCAGCAGCCTAGCCCACAGCTCCTACGAGCAGTACTTC

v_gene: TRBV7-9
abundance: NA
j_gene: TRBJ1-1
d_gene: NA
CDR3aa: CASSPSTTAEAFF
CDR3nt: TGTGCCAGCAGCCCTAGTACGACAGCTGAAGCTTTCTTT

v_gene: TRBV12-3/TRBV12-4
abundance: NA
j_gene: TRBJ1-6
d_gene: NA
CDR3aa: CASSFTRNSPLHF
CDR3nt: TGTGCCAGCAGTTTCACGAGAAATTCACCCCTCCACTTT

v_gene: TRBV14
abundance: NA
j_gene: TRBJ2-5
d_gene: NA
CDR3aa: CASSRGRETKYF
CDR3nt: TGTGCCAGCAGCAGGGGCAGGGAGACCAAGTACTTC

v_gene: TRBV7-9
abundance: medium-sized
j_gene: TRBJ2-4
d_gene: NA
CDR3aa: CASSLRGAKNIQYF
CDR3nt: TGTGCCAGCAGCTTAAGAGGGGCCAAAAACATTCAGTACTTC

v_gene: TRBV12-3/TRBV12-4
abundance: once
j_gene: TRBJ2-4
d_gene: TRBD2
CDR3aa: CASTQGGILAKNIQYF
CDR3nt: TGTGCCAGCACCCAGGGAGGGATTCTAGCCAAAAACATTCAGTACTTC

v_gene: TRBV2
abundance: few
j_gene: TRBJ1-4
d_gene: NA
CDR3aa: CASRKSSGLNEKLFF
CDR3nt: TGTGCCAGCAGGAAATCCTCAGGGCTTAATGAAAAACTGTTTTTT

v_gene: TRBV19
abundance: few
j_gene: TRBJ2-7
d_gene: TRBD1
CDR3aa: CASSIARGTHEQYF
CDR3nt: TGTGCCAGTAGTATAGCCAGGGGGACCCACGAGCAGTACTTC

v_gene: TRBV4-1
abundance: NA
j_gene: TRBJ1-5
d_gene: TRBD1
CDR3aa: CASSQTGTGYQPQHF
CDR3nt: TGCGCCAGCAGCCAAACCGGGACAGGGTATCAGCCCCAGCATTTT

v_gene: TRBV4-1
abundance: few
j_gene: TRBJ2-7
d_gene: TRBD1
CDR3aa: CASSQRTGAAKEQYF
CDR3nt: TGCGCCAGCAGCCAGAGGACAGGTGCGGCGAAAGAGCAGTACTTC

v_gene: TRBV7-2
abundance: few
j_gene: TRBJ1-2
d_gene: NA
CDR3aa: CASSLRNYGYTF
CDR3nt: TGTGCCAGCAGCTTGAGGAACTATGGCTACACCTTC

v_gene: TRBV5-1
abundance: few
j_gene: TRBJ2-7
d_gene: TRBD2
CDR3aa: CASSLAPGGTSYEQYF
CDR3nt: TGCGCCAGCAGCTTGGCTCCCGGGGGGACGTCCTACGAGCAGTACTTC

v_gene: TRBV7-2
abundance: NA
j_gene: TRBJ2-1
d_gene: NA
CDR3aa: CASSRSGTPDEQFF
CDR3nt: TGTGCCAGCAGCCGCTCCGGGACTCCCGATGAGCAGTTCTTC

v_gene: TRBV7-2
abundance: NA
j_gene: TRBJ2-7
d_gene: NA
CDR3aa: CASSQIRGDEQYF
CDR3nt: TGTGCCAGCAGTCAAATACGGGGAGACGAGCAGTACTTC

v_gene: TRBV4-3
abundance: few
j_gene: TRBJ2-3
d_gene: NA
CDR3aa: CASSQEMENTQYF
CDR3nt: TGCGCCAGCAGCCAAGAGATGGAGAATACGCAGTATTTT

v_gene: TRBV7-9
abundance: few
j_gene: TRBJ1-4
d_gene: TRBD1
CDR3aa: CASSFEDRVTEKLFF
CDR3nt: TGTGCCAGCAGCTTTGAGGACAGGGTGACTGAAAAACTGTTTTTT

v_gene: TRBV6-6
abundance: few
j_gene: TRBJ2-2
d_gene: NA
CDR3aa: CASIGPYTGELFF
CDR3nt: TGTGCCAGTATCGGGCCCTACACCGGGGAGCTGTTTTTT

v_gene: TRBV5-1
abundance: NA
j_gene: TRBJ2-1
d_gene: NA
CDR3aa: CASSLTGLALDEQFF
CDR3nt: TGCGCCAGCAGCTTGACGGGTCTAGCTTTGGATGAGCAGTTCTTC

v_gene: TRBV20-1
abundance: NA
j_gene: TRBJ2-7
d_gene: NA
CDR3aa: CSATIGPREEQYF
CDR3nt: TGCAGTGCTACCATAGGTCCCCGGGAGGAGCAGTACTTC

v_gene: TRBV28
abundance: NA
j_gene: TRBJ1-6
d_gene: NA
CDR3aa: CASSFRVSPLHF
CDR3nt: TGTGCCAGCAGTTTTCGGGTTTCACCCCTCCACTTT

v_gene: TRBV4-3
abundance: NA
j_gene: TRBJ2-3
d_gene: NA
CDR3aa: CASSQAGTDTQYF
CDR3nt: TGCGCCAGCAGCCAAGCGGGCACAGATACGCAGTATTTT

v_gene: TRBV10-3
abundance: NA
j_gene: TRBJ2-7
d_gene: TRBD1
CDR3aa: CAISPGTGGVEQYF
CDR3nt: TGTGCCATCAGCCCTGGGACAGGGGGGGTCGAGCAGTACTTC

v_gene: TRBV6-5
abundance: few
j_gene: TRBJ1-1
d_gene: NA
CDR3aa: CASSRGVRAEAFF
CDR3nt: TGTGCCAGCAGTAGGGGGGTTCGGGCTGAAGCTTTCTTT

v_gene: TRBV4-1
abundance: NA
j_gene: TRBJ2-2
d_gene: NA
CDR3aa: CASSQSAGAVGELFF
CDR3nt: TGCGCCAGCAGCCAGTCGGCGGGGGCAGTGGGGGAGCTGTTTTTT